Listed below are T cell receptor beta chains from one sample, sequenced in a study of CD8+ T cells in alopecia areata. The assay was immunoSEQ multiplex PCR, and TCRdb's table has in-frame clones only and misses some. The data contain about 190,000 clones, 64% of them singletons. The starting material was CD4+ T cells sorted from blood, obtained between weeks 49 and 50, from a patient treated with tofacitinib. These receptors were obtained from a human donor with alopecia areata. Both conserved end residues are part of each CDR3. The D gene is left open where the match is weak. Rows may omit the clone size; those that give it use once, few, many or a size class.

CDR3 | DNA | V | size | J | D
CASSTGQGRNDEQYF | TGCGCCAGCAGCACCGGTCAGGGAAGGAATGACGAGCAGTACTTC | TRBV4-3 | NA | TRBJ2-7 | NA
CASSPYTDTQYF | TGTGCCAGCAGCCCGTATACAGATACGCAGTATTTT | TRBV7-2 | few | TRBJ2-3 | NA
CSVDRQGVAYNEQFF | TGCAGCGTAGATAGACAGGGGGTGGCCTACAATGAGCAGTTCTTC | TRBV29-1 | NA | TRBJ2-1 | TRBD1
CAWSPARGNTEAFF | TGTGCCTGGAGTCCTGCGCGGGGGAACACTGAAGCTTTCTTT | TRBV30 | few | TRBJ1-1 | NA
CASSQVGLANTGELFF | TGCGCCAGCAGCCAAGTGGGTCTGGCGAACACCGGGGAGCTGTTTTTT | TRBV4-3 | few | TRBJ2-2 | NA
CASSQEVLAGGTGELFF | TGTGCCAGCAGCCAAGAGGTACTAGCGGGGGGCACCGGGGAGCTGTTTTTT | TRBV4-2 | NA | TRBJ2-2 | TRBD2
CASSHSKGGGYQETQYF | TGCGCCAGCAGCCATTCCAAAGGCGGGGGGTACCAAGAGACCCAGTACTTC | TRBV4-1 | NA | TRBJ2-5 | TRBD2
CASTGQGLSPLHF | TGTGCCAGCACCGGCCAGGGGTTATCACCCCTCCACTTT | TRBV6-1 | few | TRBJ1-6 | NA
CASSPGVDTEAFF | TGTGCCAGCTCACCGGGGGTTGACACTGAAGCTTTCTTT | TRBV18 | few | TRBJ1-1 | NA
CASSRDRGYGYTF | TGTGCCAGCAGCCGCGACAGGGGCTATGGCTACACCTTC | TRBV6-5 | NA | TRBJ1-2 | TRBD1
CAWRGVLYGYTF | TGTGCCTGGAGGGGGGTTCTCTATGGCTACACCTTC | TRBV30 | few | TRBJ1-2 | NA
CASSPYEGGSPLHF | TGTGCCAGCAGCCCATATGAAGGGGGTTCACCCCTCCACTTT | TRBV7-2 | NA | TRBJ1-6 | NA
CASSRTGSVNEQFF | TGTGCCAGCAGCAGGACAGGGTCGGTCAATGAGCAGTTCTTC | TRBV7-2 | NA | TRBJ2-1 | TRBD1
CAWIGLARGGKDTQYF | TGTGCCTGGATTGGTTTGGCCAGGGGGGGAAAAGATACGCAGTATTTT | TRBV30 | NA | TRBJ2-3 | NA
CASSKDRDDYEQYF | TGTGCCAGCAGTAAGGACAGGGATGATTACGAGCAGTACTTC | TRBV13 | NA | TRBJ2-7 | TRBD1
CASSSQTRSNEQYF | TGTGCCAGCAGCTCTCAGACTAGGTCGAACGAGCAGTACTTC | TRBV7-9 | NA | TRBJ2-7 | NA
CSVEERKGFTEAFF | TGCAGCGTTGAAGAAAGAAAGGGTTTCACTGAAGCTTTCTTT | TRBV29-1 | NA | TRBJ1-1 | NA
CASSSTSSDTQYF | TGTGCCAGCAGCTCGACTAGCTCTGATACGCAGTATTTT | TRBV7-2 | many | TRBJ2-3 | TRBD2
CAWSSGQGRSPLHF | TGTGCCTGGAGCTCCGGACAGGGAAGGTCACCCCTCCACTTT | TRBV30 | NA | TRBJ1-6 | TRBD1
CAWGGLAGGADTQYF | TGTGCCTGGGGTGGACTAGCCGGAGGGGCAGATACGCAGTATTTT | TRBV30 | NA | TRBJ2-3 | TRBD2
CAISGGGSEQYF | TGTGCCATCAGTGGCGGGGGTTCCGAGCAGTACTTC | TRBV10-3 | once | TRBJ2-7 | TRBD2
CASSQTSGGAYEQFF | TGCGCCAGCAGCCAAACCAGCGGGGGGGCGTATGAGCAGTTCTTC | TRBV4-3 | few | TRBJ2-1 | TRBD2
CATHSLRVLGYGYTF | TGTGCCACACACTCATTAAGGGTGCTTGGCTATGGCTACACCTTC | TRBV9 | NA | TRBJ1-2 | NA
CSVGGGINYGYTF | TGCAGCGTTGGGGGTGGCATTAACTATGGCTACACCTTC | TRBV29-1 | few | TRBJ1-2 | NA
CASSEQGLYEQYF | TGTGCCAGCAGTGAACAGGGTCTGTACGAGCAGTACTTC | TRBV2 | NA | TRBJ2-7 | NA
CSVDRGRETQYF | TGCAGCGTTGACAGGGGGCGAGAGACCCAGTACTTC | TRBV29-1 | few | TRBJ2-5 | TRBD1
CASSLAGPAGTGELFF | TGTGCCAGCAGCTTAGCGGGGCCCGCGGGAACCGGGGAGCTGTTTTTT | TRBV13 | few | TRBJ2-2 | NA
CASSYKEETQYF | TGCGCCAGCAGTTACAAAGAAGAGACCCAGTACTTC | TRBV5-1 | NA | TRBJ2-5 | NA
CASSGHIDWTGGTEAFF | TGTGCCAGCAGCGGTCACATCGATTGGACAGGGGGTACTGAAGCTTTCTTT | TRBV7-2 | NA | TRBJ1-1 | TRBD1
CASSFTGGAGYGYTF | TGCGCCAGCAGCTTCACAGGGGGCGCAGGCTACGGCTACACCTTC | TRBV5-1 | NA | TRBJ1-2 | TRBD1
CSVNIDRGYGYTF | TGCAGCGTCAACATTGACAGGGGCTATGGCTACACCTTC | TRBV29-1 | NA | TRBJ1-2 | TRBD1
CASSSQGLGETQYF | TGTGCCAGCAGCTCCCAGGGACTTGGAGAGACCCAGTACTTC | TRBV9 | NA | TRBJ2-5 | NA
CSARSGQGANEQYF | TGCAGCGCCAGATCGGGACAGGGGGCAAACGAGCAGTACTTC | TRBV29-1 | NA | TRBJ2-7 | TRBD1
CSVDGGGRAQYF | TGCAGCGTCGACGGTGGGGGCAGGGCCCAGTACTTC | TRBV29-1 | NA | TRBJ2-5 | NA
CASSLSASGANVLTF | TGCGCCAGCAGCTTGTCCGCATCTGGGGCCAACGTCCTGACTTTC | TRBV5-1 | few | TRBJ2-6 | NA
CASSQGPRSSYNSPLHF | TGCGCCAGCAGCCAAGGACCCCGGAGCTCCTATAATTCACCCCTCCACTTT | TRBV4-3 | NA | TRBJ1-6 | NA
CASSQRGGIGTEAFF | TGCGCCAGCAGCCAACGAGGGGGGATAGGTACTGAAGCTTTCTTT | TRBV4-3 | NA | TRBJ1-1 | NA
CSVFNPGLAGYNEQFF | TGCAGCGTTTTTAACCCGGGACTAGCGGGCTACAATGAGCAGTTCTTC | TRBV29-1 | once | TRBJ2-1 | TRBD2
CATSIEGETQYF | TGTGCCACCAGCATTGAGGGAGAGACCCAGTACTTC | TRBV15 | few | TRBJ2-5 | NA
CASKDRGNEKLFF | TGTGCCAGCAAAGACAGGGGCAATGAAAAACTGTTTTTT | TRBV2 | NA | TRBJ1-4 | TRBD1
CASSLEGETQYF | TGCGCCAGCAGCTTGGAGGGAGAGACCCAGTACTTC | TRBV5-1 | NA | TRBJ2-5 | NA
CASSLREGGTKNEQFF | TGTGCCAGCAGCCTTAGAGAGGGGGGGACAAAGAATGAGCAGTTCTTC | TRBV7-2 | NA | TRBJ2-1 | NA
CASSFSRGTGKYSNQPQHF | TGTGCCAGCAGCTTCTCCCGAGGGACAGGAAAGTATAGCAATCAGCCCCAGCATTTT | TRBV5-6 | NA | TRBJ1-5 | TRBD1
CASSLGGQRASNQPQHF | TGTGCCAGCAGCTTAGGAGGCCAGAGAGCTAGCAATCAGCCCCAGCATTTT | TRBV7-2 | NA | TRBJ1-5 | NA